This TCR beta chain was recovered during a study of blood T cell repertoires in COVID-19 (TCRdb year 2020). Study-level background: Samples from collaborators originated in the United States, Italy and Spain and spanned both the acute and convalescent phases of COVID-19. The dataset comprised deeply sampled blood TCRbeta repertoires from subjects exposed to, actively infected with, or recovered from COVID-19. A freely available public database, intended as a resource for researchers studying the immune response to SARS-CoV-2, is where the repertoires were released. The material from the prospective study consisted of cDNA or gDNA derived from T cells, B-cell-depleted T cells, or PBMCs. The samples were drawn from the first 160 participants of the ongoing ImmuneRACE study and from over 950 subjects provided by 6 global collaborators. Where HLA class I and class II types were available, the types were taken from metadata supplied by the sample provider, not from assay-based typing. The sample metadata nearly always contained a de-identified subject ID, COVID-19 status, age in years and sex. The study at large found these results: The quantity of clinical and demographic metadata differed by source and by participant and was supplied without curation.

A word on this clone: What antigen it recognizes has not been identified. Base qualities were left out, and no much larger clone turns up one base away.

One collaborating source in Seattle enrolled patients while the patients were actively infected and followed the patients over time throughout the course of disease. Whole blood was collected in K2EDTA tubes by collaborating institutions according to the institutions' own protocols. For TCRbeta analysis, collaborators shipped samples in one of three forms: frozen whole blood, isolated PBMCs, or DNA extracted from either of those sample types. According to the germline V gene (reference sequence), CDR1 reads LNHDA and CDR2 reads SQIVND. V drops 4 bases and J drops 3 bases, leaving 12 bases in between. Including cysteine and phenylalanine, the CDR3 has 15 amino acids. Only the CDR3 portion is preserved as DNA: 45 bases, with reading frame beginning at the first base. The immunoSEQ Assay, a bias-controlled multiplex PCR, was used to amplify TCRbeta CDR3 regions from genomic DNA. Concerning the study's data processing: The number of nucleated cells in each sample was estimated by amplification of reference gene primers within the assay. Sequence reads were collapsed and filtered to measure the absolute abundance of every unique TCRbeta CDR3 rearrangement. For each sample, productive Simpson clonality was calculated as the square root of Simpson's diversity index over productive rearrangements. TCRdb limited this immuneACCESS table to in-frame rearrangements with V and J called. A share of clones is missing; checked studies link under half to unresolved V genes, and the rest is unexplained. That table gives V, J and clone size, and the DNA gave D and trimming. The sample table shows 130,000 to 150,000 clones, and 70% to 90% are seen once. The ten largest clones represent around 8% of the sample.

The rearrangement combines TRBV19 with TRBJ2-2; the D segment could be TRBD2, given 7 matching bases. The source is a woman in her fifties or sixties with COVID-19, enrolled during active disease. Material for sequencing was peripheral blood. The DNA sequence follows: TGTGCCAGTAGTAGGCGGGGGCGTGACACCGGGGAGCTGTTTTTT. Its protein product is CASSRRGRDTGELFF. Reference TRBV19 and TRBJ2-2 proteins supply the regions before and after the CDR3; the full variable domain is: DGGITQSPKYLFRKEGQNVTLSCEQNLNHDAMYWYRQDPGQGLRLIYYSQIVNDFQKGDIAEGYSVSREKKESFPLTVTSAQKNPTAFYLCASSRRGRDTGELFFGEGSRLTVL.